This entry features one T cell receptor beta chain sequence. This record belongs to a study of blood T cell repertoires in COVID-19. The CDR3 sequence is 13 residues long. The germline V gene encodes CDR1 MNHEY and CDR2 SVGAGI. Deletions cut 8 bases from V and 8 bases from J, with 15 bases between. Clones were read by immunoSEQ multiplex PCR, and TCRdb kept only the in-frame ones, dropping some. The repertoire holds about 89,000 clones, just under 85% seen once, with 10% in the top ten. The sequence was obtained from a man aged 65 to 85 with acute or convalescent COVID-19. The gene calls are TRBV6-5 and TRBJ1-4, with D uncertain. The sequenced sample was peripheral blood. CDR3 sequence: CASEVNRSEKLFF. The CDR3 DNA follows: TGTGCCAGCGAGGTTAATCGGTCCGAAAAACTGTTTTTT.